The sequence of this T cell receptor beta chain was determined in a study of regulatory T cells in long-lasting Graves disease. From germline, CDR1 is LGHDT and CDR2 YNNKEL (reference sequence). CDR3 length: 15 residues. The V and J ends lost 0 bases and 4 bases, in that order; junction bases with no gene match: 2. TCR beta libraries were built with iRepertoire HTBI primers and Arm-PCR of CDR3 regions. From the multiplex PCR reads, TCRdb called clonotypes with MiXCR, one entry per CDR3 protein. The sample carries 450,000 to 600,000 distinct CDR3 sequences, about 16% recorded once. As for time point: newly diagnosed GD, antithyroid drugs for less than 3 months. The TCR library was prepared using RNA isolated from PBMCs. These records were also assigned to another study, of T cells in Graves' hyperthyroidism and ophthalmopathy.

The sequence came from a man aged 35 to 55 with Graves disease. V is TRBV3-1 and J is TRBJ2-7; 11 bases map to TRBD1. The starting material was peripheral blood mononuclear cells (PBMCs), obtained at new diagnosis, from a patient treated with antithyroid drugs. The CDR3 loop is CASSQERDRGYEQYF. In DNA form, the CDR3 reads TGTGCCAGCAGCCAAGAACGGGACAGGGGGTACGAGCAGTACTTC.